This entry concerns a single T cell receptor beta chain. Its antigen remains unknown. The source of the sample is a study of identical twins. The study's findings and limits: Cord blood beta clonotypes that were abundant carried fewer insertions, and memory repertoires showed no such trend.

The CDR3 length is 14 residues. Germline V gene sequence: CDR1 KGHDR, CDR2 SFDVKD. Deletions cut 2 bases from V and 7 bases from J, with 11 bases between. It was template switching that added a universal primer site, and there were unique molecular identifiers on the cDNA. TCRdb re-derived calls from the 5' RACE reads in MiXCR, one entry per CDR3 protein. The sample holds under 1 million distinct CDR3 sequences; over 9% are singletons and the top ten take under 2%. The donor group consisted entirely of healthy Caucasians. The same sample was also used in a study of yellow fever vaccine responses in identical twins. From that report: Twins' T cell vaccine responses reportedly looked partly convergent, partly personalized.

The sample taken for sequencing was PBMCs. The source is a woman aged 18-29 years in good health. The chain uses TRBV24-1 and TRBJ2-1; D is possibly TRBD1 or TRBD2 (6 bases each). The DNA for the CDR3 is TGTGCCACCAGTGATTCCGGGGGCGGGAATGAGCAGTTCTTC. It is translated as CATSDSGGGNEQFF.